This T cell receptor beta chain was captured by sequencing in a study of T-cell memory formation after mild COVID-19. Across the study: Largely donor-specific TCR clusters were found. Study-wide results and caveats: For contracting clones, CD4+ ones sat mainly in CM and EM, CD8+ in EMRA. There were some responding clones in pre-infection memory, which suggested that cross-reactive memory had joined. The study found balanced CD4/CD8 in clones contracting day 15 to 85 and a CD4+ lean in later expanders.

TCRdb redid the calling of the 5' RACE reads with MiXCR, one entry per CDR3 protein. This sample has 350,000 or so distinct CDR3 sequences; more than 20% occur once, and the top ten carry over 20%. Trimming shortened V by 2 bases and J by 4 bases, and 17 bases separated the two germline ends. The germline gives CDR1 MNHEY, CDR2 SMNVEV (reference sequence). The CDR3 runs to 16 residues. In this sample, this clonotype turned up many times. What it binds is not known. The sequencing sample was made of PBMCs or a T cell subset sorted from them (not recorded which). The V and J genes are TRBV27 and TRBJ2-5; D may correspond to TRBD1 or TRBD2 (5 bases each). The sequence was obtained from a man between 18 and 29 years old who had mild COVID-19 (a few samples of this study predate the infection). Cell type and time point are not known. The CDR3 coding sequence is TGTGCCAGCAGTTTAATCGGGACCACAAGCGGAGAGACCCAGTACTTC. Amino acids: CASSLIGTTSGETQYF.